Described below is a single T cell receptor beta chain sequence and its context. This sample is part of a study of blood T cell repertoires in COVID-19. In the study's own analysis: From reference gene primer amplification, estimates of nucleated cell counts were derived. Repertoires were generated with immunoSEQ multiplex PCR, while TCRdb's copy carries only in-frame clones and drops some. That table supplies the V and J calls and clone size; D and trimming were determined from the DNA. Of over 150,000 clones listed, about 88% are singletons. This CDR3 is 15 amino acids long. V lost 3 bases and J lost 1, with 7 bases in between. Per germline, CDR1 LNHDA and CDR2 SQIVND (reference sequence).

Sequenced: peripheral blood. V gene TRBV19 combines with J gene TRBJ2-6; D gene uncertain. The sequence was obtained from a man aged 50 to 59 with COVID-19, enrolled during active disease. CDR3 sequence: CASSIHQSGANVLTF. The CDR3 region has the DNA TGTGCCAGTAGTATCCATCAATCTGGGGCCAACGTCCTGACTTTC.